This is a list of T cell receptor beta chains from one sample in a study of CD8+CD57+ T cells in acquired aplastic anemia. MiXCR, run by TCRdb on the reads, gives a single entry per CDR3 protein. The data hold 150,000 to 200,000 distinct CDR3 sequences, with under 55% observed a single time. The specimen sequenced was sorted CD4+, CD8+, or CD8+CD57+ T cells (not recorded which) from PBMCs. The receptors derive from a human donor with aplastic anemia. CDR3s include the opening cysteine and the closing phenylalanine or tryptophan. Each record gives: J gene, V gene, clone size, D gene, CDR3 protein, CDR3 DNA. The D gene is left open where the match is weak. The size field is filled for only some rows; it gives once, few, many or a size class.

J gene: TRBJ1-1
V gene: TRBV12-3/TRBV12-4
clone size: many
D gene: -
CDR3 protein: CASRHARQLSNTEAFF
CDR3 DNA: TGTGCCAGCAGGCATGCACGACAGCTCTCGAACACTGAAGCTTTCTTT

J gene: TRBJ2-7
V gene: TRBV7-7
clone size: -
D gene: -
CDR3 protein: CASSRAGGLTMGEQYF
CDR3 DNA: TGTGCTAGCAGCCGCGCCGGGGGATTAACGATGGGGGAGCAGTACTTC

J gene: TRBJ1-2
V gene: TRBV6-1
clone size: -
D gene: -
CDR3 protein: CASMTGNYGYTF
CDR3 DNA: TGTGCCAGCATGACAGGAAACTATGGCTACACCTTC

J gene: TRBJ1-1
V gene: TRBV5-1
clone size: many
D gene: -
CDR3 protein: CASSLEGTDRTEAFF
CDR3 DNA: TGCGCCAGCAGCTTGGAAGGGACGGATAGGACTGAAGCTTTCTTT

J gene: TRBJ1-2
V gene: TRBV12-3/TRBV12-4
clone size: -
D gene: -
CDR3 protein: CASRPGGTNYGYTF
CDR3 DNA: TGTGCCAGCAGACCTGGAGGGACTAACTATGGCTACACCTTC

J gene: TRBJ2-7
V gene: TRBV3-1
clone size: many
D gene: -
CDR3 protein: CASSQGWSYEQYF
CDR3 DNA: TGTGCCAGCAGCCAGGGTTGGAGTTACGAGCAGTACTTC

J gene: TRBJ2-2
V gene: TRBV12-3/TRBV12-4
clone size: -
D gene: -
CDR3 protein: CASSQAAGRAGELFF
CDR3 DNA: TGTGCCAGCAGCCAAGCGGCAGGGCGCGCCGGGGAGCTGTTTTTT

J gene: TRBJ2-7
V gene: TRBV20-1
clone size: many
D gene: -
CDR3 protein: CSASPYEQYF
CDR3 DNA: TGCAGTGCTAGCCCCTACGAGCAGTACTTC

J gene: TRBJ2-7
V gene: TRBV2
clone size: few
D gene: -
CDR3 protein: CASKVSLAHEQYF
CDR3 DNA: TGTGCCAGCAAGGTCTCCCTAGCCCACGAGCAGTACTTC

J gene: TRBJ1-1
V gene: TRBV19
clone size: many
D gene: -
CDR3 protein: CASSTYLRGSGTEAFF
CDR3 DNA: TGTGCCAGTAGTACCTACCTTCGGGGCAGCGGCACTGAAGCTTTCTTT

J gene: TRBJ1-1
V gene: TRBV10-3
clone size: many
D gene: TRBD1
CDR3 protein: CAISDRTGRVTEAFF
CDR3 DNA: TGTGCCATCAGTGACCGGACAGGGCGAGTCACTGAAGCTTTCTTT

J gene: TRBJ2-7
V gene: TRBV5-4
clone size: many
D gene: TRBD2
CDR3 protein: CASSSVGGSIYEQYF
CDR3 DNA: TGTGCCAGCAGCTCTGTCGGGGGGAGCATCTACGAGCAGTACTTC

J gene: TRBJ2-5
V gene: TRBV5-1
clone size: -
D gene: TRBD2
CDR3 protein: CASSALSSGQETQYF
CDR3 DNA: TGCGCCAGCAGCGCACTTTCTAGCGGCCAAGAGACCCAGTACTTC

J gene: TRBJ1-2
V gene: TRBV20-1
clone size: -
D gene: -
CDR3 protein: CSVKDLYGYTF
CDR3 DNA: TGCAGTGTTAAGGACCTCTATGGCTACACCTTC

J gene: TRBJ1-1
V gene: TRBV6-5
clone size: -
D gene: TRBD1
CDR3 protein: CASSYLRDSGPRAFF
CDR3 DNA: TGTGCCAGCAGTTACCTCCGGGACAGTGGCCCTAGGGCTTTCTTT

J gene: TRBJ2-7
V gene: TRBV2
clone size: -
D gene: -
CDR3 protein: CASRERRAGAEFYEQYF
CDR3 DNA: TGTGCCAGCAGGGAACGACGGGCAGGGGCCGAATTCTACGAACAGTACTTC

J gene: TRBJ2-5
V gene: TRBV7-6
clone size: once
D gene: TRBD1
CDR3 protein: CASSLSGDRGPLETQYF
CDR3 DNA: TGTGCCAGCAGCTTATCGGGGGACAGGGGTCCGTTGGAGACCCAGTACTTC

J gene: TRBJ2-1
V gene: TRBV6-1
clone size: many
D gene: TRBD1
CDR3 protein: CASRHRDSSYNEQFF
CDR3 DNA: TGTGCCAGCAGACACCGGGACAGTTCCTACAATGAGCAGTTCTTC

J gene: TRBJ2-7
V gene: TRBV7-9
clone size: -
D gene: -
CDR3 protein: CASGLPYEQYF
CDR3 DNA: TGTGCCAGTGGACTCCCCTACGAGCAGTACTTC

J gene: TRBJ2-3
V gene: TRBV6-2/TRBV6-3
clone size: -
D gene: -
CDR3 protein: CASSSRLAPIRTDTQYF
CDR3 DNA: TGTGCCAGCAGTTCCCGACTCGCCCCGATCCGCACAGATACGCAGTATTTT

J gene: TRBJ2-7
V gene: TRBV6-1
clone size: -
D gene: TRBD1
CDR3 protein: CASSHLGDRVYEQYF
CDR3 DNA: TGTGCCAGCAGCCACTTGGGGGACAGGGTCTACGAGCAGTACTTC

J gene: TRBJ2-3
V gene: TRBV3-1
clone size: many
D gene: TRBD1
CDR3 protein: CASGTASTDTQYF
CDR3 DNA: TGTGCCAGCGGGACAGCGAGCACAGATACGCAGTATTTT

J gene: TRBJ2-7
V gene: TRBV12-3/TRBV12-4
clone size: few
D gene: TRBD2
CDR3 protein: CASSQLAGDSYEQYF
CDR3 DNA: TGTGCCAGCAGTCAACTAGCGGGAGACTCCTACGAGCAGTACTTC

J gene: TRBJ2-2
V gene: TRBV5-6
clone size: many
D gene: -
CDR3 protein: CASSSRAGSNTGELFF
CDR3 DNA: TGTGCCAGCAGCTCGCGTGCGGGGTCGAACACCGGGGAGCTGTTTTTT

J gene: TRBJ1-4
V gene: TRBV4-3
clone size: -
D gene: TRBD1
CDR3 protein: CASSQAGDRGNEKLFF
CDR3 DNA: TGCGCCAGCAGCCAAGCGGGGGACAGGGGAAATGAAAAACTGTTTTTT

J gene: TRBJ1-1
V gene: TRBV2
clone size: -
D gene: -
CDR3 protein: CASSSAPTGRVSPNTEAFF
CDR3 DNA: TGTGCCAGCAGCTCTGCGCCGACAGGTCGGGTCAGTCCGAACACTGAAGCTTTCTTT

J gene: TRBJ2-2
V gene: TRBV15
clone size: many
D gene: -
CDR3 protein: CATSTDKKNTGELFF
CDR3 DNA: TGTGCCACCAGCACGGACAAAAAGAACACCGGGGAGCTGTTTTTT

J gene: TRBJ2-7
V gene: TRBV7-9
clone size: -
D gene: TRBD2
CDR3 protein: CASTGLAGVEQYF
CDR3 DNA: TGTGCCAGCACCGGACTAGCGGGGGTTGAGCAGTACTTC

J gene: TRBJ2-7
V gene: TRBV19
clone size: many
D gene: -
CDR3 protein: CASSGAWGHEQYF
CDR3 DNA: TGTGCCAGTAGTGGAGCTTGGGGGCACGAGCAGTACTTC

J gene: TRBJ2-7
V gene: TRBV7-9
clone size: few
D gene: -
CDR3 protein: CASSADVSYEQYF
CDR3 DNA: TGTGCCAGCAGCGCTGACGTTTCCTACGAGCAGTACTTC

J gene: TRBJ2-3
V gene: TRBV20-1
clone size: -
D gene: -
CDR3 protein: CSAKKVNTQYF
CDR3 DNA: TGCAGTGCCAAGAAGGTGAATACGCAGTATTTT

J gene: TRBJ1-5
V gene: TRBV15
clone size: -
D gene: TRBD1
CDR3 protein: CATSRNRGQPQHF
CDR3 DNA: TGTGCCACCAGCAGAAACAGGGGTCAGCCCCAGCATTTT

J gene: TRBJ2-2
V gene: TRBV7-2
clone size: many
D gene: -
CDR3 protein: CASSLVAANTGELFF
CDR3 DNA: TGTGCCAGCAGCTTGGTCGCCGCGAACACCGGGGAGCTGTTTTTT

J gene: TRBJ2-7
V gene: TRBV2
clone size: few
D gene: -
CDR3 protein: CASSEARGEQYF
CDR3 DNA: TGTGCCAGCAGTGAAGCGCGAGGGGAGCAGTACTTC

J gene: TRBJ1-2
V gene: TRBV9
clone size: -
D gene: -
CDR3 protein: CASMSRDGYTF
CDR3 DNA: TGTGCCAGCATGAGCAGGGATGGCTACACCTTC

J gene: TRBJ1-2
V gene: TRBV19
clone size: -
D gene: -
CDR3 protein: CASSTGSRYYGYTF
CDR3 DNA: TGTGCCAGTAGTACGGGCAGCCGCTACTATGGCTACACCTTC

J gene: TRBJ2-7
V gene: TRBV20-1
clone size: few
D gene: TRBD2
CDR3 protein: CSAFPRLAGAYEQYF
CDR3 DNA: TGCAGTGCTTTCCCCCGACTAGCGGGAGCTTACGAGCAGTACTTC

J gene: TRBJ2-1
V gene: TRBV7-8
clone size: many
D gene: -
CDR3 protein: CASSLGSSGTHNEQFF
CDR3 DNA: TGTGCCAGCAGCCTGGGGAGTAGCGGTACCCACAATGAGCAGTTCTTC

J gene: TRBJ2-7
V gene: TRBV11-1
clone size: -
D gene: -
CDR3 protein: CASTLGQGRYEQYF
CDR3 DNA: TGTGCCAGCACTCTTGGGCAGGGTAGGTACGAGCAGTACTTC

J gene: TRBJ1-1
V gene: TRBV5-1
clone size: many
D gene: -
CDR3 protein: CASSAGGRYTEAFF
CDR3 DNA: TGCGCCAGCAGCGCCGGGGGCCGTTACACTGAAGCTTTCTTT

J gene: TRBJ2-3
V gene: TRBV9
clone size: -
D gene: TRBD2
CDR3 protein: CASSSGTSGDTQYF
CDR3 DNA: TGTGCCAGCAGCTCCGGGACTAGCGGAGATACGCAGTATTTT

J gene: TRBJ1-1
V gene: TRBV7-8
clone size: -
D gene: -
CDR3 protein: CASSPWSAEAFF
CDR3 DNA: TGTGCCAGCAGCCCGTGGTCAGCTGAAGCTTTCTTT

J gene: TRBJ1-6
V gene: TRBV10-3
clone size: few
D gene: -
CDR3 protein: CAISDLRADSPLHF
CDR3 DNA: TGTGCCATCAGTGATTTGAGAGCAGATTCACCCCTCCACTTT

J gene: TRBJ2-1
V gene: TRBV10-3
clone size: -
D gene: -
CDR3 protein: CAISDPSGTDNEQFF
CDR3 DNA: TGTGCCATCAGTGACCCTTCTGGGACTGACAATGAGCAGTTCTTC

J gene: TRBJ2-1
V gene: TRBV5-6
clone size: -
D gene: -
CDR3 protein: CASSLSSIVQFF
CDR3 DNA: TGTGCCAGCAGCTTGTCTAGCATCGTGCAGTTCTTC

J gene: TRBJ1-2
V gene: TRBV13
clone size: -
D gene: -
CDR3 protein: CASSQVGFYGYTF
CDR3 DNA: TGTGCCAGCAGCCAAGTGGGGTTCTATGGCTACACCTTC

J gene: TRBJ2-1
V gene: TRBV7-9
clone size: many
D gene: -
CDR3 protein: CASSSLGTYNEQFF
CDR3 DNA: TGTGCCAGCAGCTCCCTTGGGACCTACAATGAGCAGTTCTTC

J gene: TRBJ2-5
V gene: TRBV2
clone size: -
D gene: -
CDR3 protein: CASGGAWETQYF
CDR3 DNA: TGTGCCAGCGGGGGGGCCTGGGAGACCCAGTACTTC

J gene: TRBJ1-3
V gene: TRBV25-1
clone size: -
D gene: TRBD1
CDR3 protein: CASSELDRAGGNTIYF
CDR3 DNA: TGTGCCAGCAGTGAATTAGACAGGGCGGGAGGAAACACCATATATTTT

J gene: TRBJ2-7
V gene: TRBV19
clone size: many
D gene: TRBD1
CDR3 protein: CASTRTGSSYEQYF
CDR3 DNA: TGTGCCAGTACCAGGACAGGGAGCTCCTACGAGCAGTACTTC

J gene: TRBJ1-5
V gene: TRBV6-2/TRBV6-3
clone size: few
D gene: TRBD1
CDR3 protein: CASSSGTGLGSNQPQHF
CDR3 DNA: TGTGCCAGCAGTTCCGGGACAGGGTTAGGGAGCAATCAGCCCCAGCATTTT

J gene: TRBJ2-5
V gene: TRBV10-2
clone size: -
D gene: -
CDR3 protein: CASRDTSQETQYF
CDR3 DNA: TGCGCCAGCAGGGACACCTCACAAGAGACCCAGTACTTC

J gene: TRBJ1-5
V gene: TRBV6-1
clone size: -
D gene: -
CDR3 protein: CASLGWENQPQHF
CDR3 DNA: TGTGCCTCCCTAGGATGGGAGAATCAGCCCCAGCATTTT

J gene: TRBJ2-5
V gene: TRBV6-4
clone size: -
D gene: TRBD2
CDR3 protein: CASSVLAGLETQYF
CDR3 DNA: TGTGCCAGCAGTGTGCTAGCGGGATTGGAGACCCAGTACTTC

J gene: TRBJ1-5
V gene: TRBV19
clone size: few
D gene: TRBD1
CDR3 protein: CASRQGAQGEQPQHF
CDR3 DNA: TGTGCCAGTAGACAGGGGGCGCAGGGAGAACAGCCCCAGCATTTT

J gene: TRBJ2-1
V gene: TRBV7-3
clone size: -
D gene: -
CDR3 protein: CASSLSANEQFF
CDR3 DNA: TGTGCCAGCAGCTTAAGTGCTAATGAGCAGTTCTTC